This TCR beta chain was sequenced in a study of technical replicates of blood from a handful of donors (dated 2017 in TCRdb). The library was generated by the immunoSEQ multiplex PCR assay. Held by TCRdb, this immuneACCESS table contains in-frame sequences only and omits some clones. Under half of the omission traces to an unresolved V gene where checked; the cause of the rest is unknown. A total of some 60,000 clones appear in this sample, 85% to 90% of them only once. The top ten clonotypes cover more than 4% of the sample. As to this clone: Its antigen is not yet known. No much larger clone is present one base from it, and per-base qualities are unavailable.

The CDR3 holds 14 amino acids from the cysteine to the phenylalanine. Only the CDR3 DNA stays, 42 bases, in frame from base 1. V is shortened by 10 bases, J by 7 bases, and the region joining them spans 20 bases. In the germline V gene, CDR1 corresponds to SNHLY and CDR2 to FYNNEI. The rearranged segments are TRBV2 and TRBJ2-1; the best D guess is TRBD2, with 6 bases matching. The material sequenced was PBMCs. The clonotype was recovered from a human donor in good health. Some clones in this sample may be carry-over from other donors' samples. This receptor has the CDR3 CATKGWGLANEQFF. The bases are TGTGCCACCAAGGGGTGGGGACTGGCGAATGAGCAGTTCTTC.